This T cell receptor beta chain is from a study of cytomegalovirus exposure and HLA in healthy donors. PCR was performed using 60 Vbeta and 13 Jbeta primers. Some clones are missing from TCRdb's copy, which holds only in-frame ones; the method was immunoSEQ multiplex PCR. The data contain 150,000 to 200,000 clones, about 88% of them singletons. Germline lookup yields CDR1 SGHRS and CDR2 YFSETQ. Trimming took off 2 bases at V and 0 bases at J, with 12 bases between the two ends. There are 16 residues in the CDR3. The receptor's source is a woman in her late teens or twenties in good health and CMV-seronegative. The sample comprised PBMCs. V is TRBV5-1 and J is TRBJ1-3; D might be TRBD1 (5 bases). CDR3 nucleotide sequence: TGCGCCAGCAGCTTTGGGGCAGCGAGCTCTGGAAACACCATATATTTT. This codes for CASSFGAASSGNTIYF.